This T cell receptor (beta chain) originates from a study of T cell responses to AZD1222 COVID-19 vaccine. The study, taken as a whole, reports: White British donors predominated, females outnumbered males, and clonal diversity was possibly underestimated. Unmutated regions of variants are reportedly targeted by nearly half of spike-specific TCRs.

From germline, CDR1 is GTSNPN and CDR2 SVGIG (reference sequence). This CDR3 is built from 16 residues. Losses at the gene ends were 0 bases for V and 3 bases for J; bases not matched to a gene: 6. The protocol was immunoSEQ multiplex PCR, while the TCRdb copy is restricted to in-frame clones and leaves out a portion. The sample contains 100,000 or so clones, roughly 86% of which appear only once. A word on this clone: As yet, its antigen is unknown.

The sequence was collected from an adult in good health. This sequence joins TRBV30 and TRBJ2-1; 9 positions agree with TRBD1. This specimen was peripheral blood, taken on day 0 of AZD1222 vaccination. The CDR3 is CAWSVTGTGNYNEQFF. CDR3 nucleotides: TGTGCCTGGAGTGTAACCGGGACAGGGAACTACAATGAGCAGTTCTTC.